The TCR beta chain described here comes from a study of blood T cells in healthy people across ages. Deletions cut 6 bases from V and 5 bases from J, with 16 bases between. This CDR3 spans 14 amino acids. Germline CDR1 is SNHLY and CDR2 is FYNNEI. The second PCR ran roughly 6 to 11 cycles with a sample-barcoded 5' primer and J-beta primers. TCRdb itself ran the 5' RACE reads through MiXCR, one entry per CDR3 protein. The table records roughly 730,000 distinct CDR3 sequences, more than 55% of them present only once. The receptor's source is a man aged 35-49 years in good health. Input material: blood. The rearrangement links TRBV2 to TRBJ2-5; tentative D call: TRBD2 (6 bases). The CDR3 here is CASRVGGTWETQYF. CDR3 nucleotide sequence: TGTGCCAGCAGGGTAGGAGGGACGTGGGAGACCCAGTACTTC.